This is a list of T cell receptor beta chains from one sample in a study of cytomegalovirus exposure and HLA in healthy donors. The protocol was immunoSEQ multiplex PCR, while the TCRdb copy is restricted to in-frame clones and leaves out a portion. Of approximately 210,000 clones listed, around 86% were seen once; the top ten hold roughly a tenth. The sequenced material came from PBMCs. The receptor set was obtained from a woman aged 45-65 years in good health and CMV-seropositive. Both conserved end residues are part of each CDR3. Each record gives: J gene, CDR3 length, D gene, V gene, clone size, CDR3 protein, CDR3 DNA. D genes are given only for firm matches. A clone size is listed for some rows: how often the clone was seen (once, few, many), or a class if it is expanded.

TRBJ1-2 14 - TRBV18 - CASSPRATVGSYTF TGTGCCAGCTCACCCCGGGCCACCGTCGGGAGCTACACCTTC
TRBJ2-1 22 TRBD2 TRBV4-2 - CASSQKLAGARKELLSYNEQFF TGTGCCAGCAGCCAAAAGTTAGCGGGGGCCCGGAAAGAGCTCCTCTCCTACAATGAGCAGTTCTTC
TRBJ1-2 15 TRBD1 TRBV29-1 - CSVAKSRTGHYGYTF TGCAGCGTTGCAAAGTCGAGGACAGGTCACTATGGCTACACCTTC
TRBJ1-1 16 - TRBV14 - CASSQDRVRVNTEAFF TGTGCCAGCAGCCAAGACAGGGTCAGGGTGAACACTGAAGCTTTCTTT
TRBJ2-2 12 - TRBV15 - CATSAGAGELFF TGTGCCACCAGCGCAGGGGCCGGGGAGCTGTTTTTT
TRBJ2-5 16 - TRBV27 - CASSPQPGGVWETQYF TGTGCCAGCAGTCCTCAACCAGGAGGAGTTTGGGAGACCCAGTACTTC
TRBJ1-2 16 - TRBV29-1 - CSVDGRPLLANYGYTF TGCAGCGTTGATGGGAGACCTCTATTAGCTAACTATGGCTACACCTTC
TRBJ1-1 14 - TRBV5-4 - CASSSGLRNTEAFF TGTGCCAGCAGCTCTGGACTGAGAAACACTGAAGCTTTCTTT
TRBJ1-2 15 TRBD1 TRBV27 once CASRPRTGGGYGYTF TGTGCCAGCAGGCCGAGGACAGGGGGCGGATATGGCTACACCTTC
TRBJ1-3 15 - TRBV2 - CASNILGISGNTIYF TGTGCCAGCAATATTCTCGGGATATCTGGAAACACCATATATTTT
TRBJ2-3 17 TRBD2 TRBV4-3 - CASSQEVPRGEADTQYF TGCGCCAGCAGCCAAGAGGTCCCCCGGGGGGAGGCAGATACGCAGTATTTT
TRBJ2-3 14 - TRBV12-5 - CASGRRTSTDTQYF TGTGCTAGTGGCCGCCGGACTAGCACAGATACGCAGTATTTT
TRBJ2-1 14 - TRBV11-2 - CASSLGAPAQEQFF TGTGCCAGCAGCTTGGGGGCCCCCGCACAGGAGCAGTTCTTC
TRBJ1-2 11 - TRBV29-1 - CSVEGGYGYTF TGCAGCGTTGAAGGAGGATATGGCTACACCTTC
TRBJ2-1 16 - TRBV23-1 - CASSRKVTGPYNEQFF TGCGCCAGCAGTCGAAAGGTGACAGGACCATACAATGAGCAGTTCTTC
TRBJ2-3 14 TRBD2 TRBV7-3 - CASSPSGGLDTQYF TGTGCCAGCAGCCCTAGCGGGGGCCTGGATACGCAGTATTTT
TRBJ2-7 16 TRBD2 TRBV5-4 - CASSLGGGEVSYEQYF TGTGCCAGCAGCTTGGGCGGGGGGGAAGTAAGCTACGAGCAGTACTTC
TRBJ2-3 15 TRBD1 TRBV18 - CASSLRDSFTDTQYF TGTGCCAGCTCACTCAGGGACAGCTTCACAGATACGCAGTATTTT
TRBJ1-1 18 - TRBV18 - CASSPLAVSGIGGPEAFF TGTGCCAGCTCACCACTGGCGGTTAGTGGGATCGGGGGACCTGAAGCTTTCTTT
TRBJ1-4 14 TRBD1 TRBV19 - CASSSGTGGEKLFF TGTGCCAGTAGTTCCGGGACAGGGGGTGAAAAACTGTTTTTT
TRBJ1-2 13 - TRBV5-1 - CASSPGQLYGYTF TGCGCCAGCAGCCCAGGACAGCTCTATGGCTACACCTTC
TRBJ2-2 15 TRBD1 TRBV6-1 - CASRQDRGNTGELFF TGTGCCAGCAGACAGGACAGGGGGAACACCGGGGAGCTGTTTTTT
TRBJ2-7 13 TRBD2 TRBV29-1 - CSVLSGTSYEQYF TGCAGCGTCCTTAGCGGGACCTCCTACGAGCAGTACTTC
TRBJ1-4 14 - TRBV4-1 - CASSQSGTWEKLFF TGCGCCAGCAGCCAAAGCGGGACATGGGAAAAACTGTTTTTT